One T cell receptor (beta chain) is described in this entry. These data are taken from a study of blood T cell repertoires in COVID-19. Study as a whole: T cells, B-cell-depleted T cells, or PBMCs supplied cDNA or gDNA.

Produced via immunoSEQ multiplex PCR; TCRdb's table is partial and in-frame only. The sample contains about 330,000 clones, about 87% of which appear only once. CDR1 is LNHDA and CDR2 is SQIVND in the germline V gene (reference sequence). The CDR3 spans 14 residues. Germline trimming cut 4 bases from V and 1 base from J; bases unmatched to any gene: 3. Participants were aged about 18 to 100 years, lived in 24 US areas, and enrolled virtually. Donors in Cohort 3 counted as recovered after two negative PCRs, clearance, or symptom resolution. The sample was PBMCs or T cells enriched from blood (not recorded which). This TCR was recovered from a woman in her 30s who had recovered from COVID-19. The genes are TRBV19 and TRBJ1-1; 7 nucleotides line up with TRBD1. DNA for the CDR3: TGTGCCAGTAGTACCCCAGGGGGGAACACTGAAGCTTTCTTT. Amino acids: CASSTPGGNTEAFF.